This passage covers 9 T cell receptor beta chains from one sample sequenced in a study of blood T cell repertoires in COVID-19. Repertoires were generated with immunoSEQ multiplex PCR, while TCRdb's copy carries only in-frame clones and drops some. Of about 59,000 clones in the sample, around 70% were seen once. Sample: peripheral blood. The receptors originated from a woman in her seventies with acute or convalescent COVID-19.

Comments on this clone: The sample carries other DNA sequences with the same CDR3. The V call is TRBV19, the J call TRBJ1-1; 8 bases agree with TRBD1. Per the germline V gene, CDR1 is LNHDA and CDR2 is SQIVND (reference sequence). CDR3 size: 13 residues. Trimming at V came to 3 bases and at J to 5 bases, leaving 2 bases not matched to a gene. The CDR3 region has the DNA TGTGCCAGTAGTATTACAGGGGGTACTGAAGCTTTCTTT. Amino acids: CASSITGGTEAFF.

The rearrangement joins TRBV3-1 (or the pseudogene TRBV3-2) to TRBJ2-5, with 9 positions matching TRBD2. Germline values: CDR1 LGHDT, CDR2 YNNKEL (reference sequence). The CDR3 extends over 14 amino acids. With 5 bases clipped from V and 5 bases from J, the junction kept 6 bases outside the gene matches. The CDR3 reads CASSTRTSAETQYF. CDR3 nucleotides: TGTGCCAGCAGCACGAGGACTAGCGCGGAGACCCAGTACTTC.

The chain uses TRBV5-5 and TRBJ2-7, with 7 bases lining up with TRBD1. The germline CDR1 and CDR2 sequences are SGHKS and YYEKEE (reference sequence). This CDR3 is 15 amino acids long. The ends lost 0 bases at V and 0 bases at J; junction bases unmatched: 3. CDR3 bases: TGTGCCAGCAGCTTGGAAGGGGGCGTCTCCTACGAGCAGTACTTC. Protein product: CASSLEGGVSYEQYF.

The V and J genes are TRBV11-2 and TRBJ2-7, with a weak D call TRBD1 (5 bases). In germline, CDR1 is SGHAT, CDR2 FQNNGV. The ends were cut back, 4 bases at V and 2 bases at J, with 15 bases in the middle. The CDR3 runs to 15 residues. The CDR3 bases are TGTGCCAGCAGCTCGGCAGGGTCACCAACCTACGAGCAGTACTTC. It codes for CASSSAGSPTYEQYF.

By sample share, this clone is medium-sized (0.01 to 0.1%). The J gene is TRBJ1-1, the V gene TRBV7-9; TRBD1 is a possible D gene (5 bases). Looked up from germline, CDR1 is SEHNR and CDR2 is FQNEAQ (reference sequence). There are 18 residues in the CDR3. Between the trimmed V and J ends, which lost 1 base and 1 base, there was a span of 19 bases. CDR3 sequence: CASSLGRVGRVGNTEAFF. The CDR3 nucleotides are TGTGCCAGCAGCTTAGGCAGGGTCGGCCGGGTCGGGAACACTGAAGCTTTCTTT.

The V and J genes are TRBV19 and TRBJ2-2; TRBD2 might be the D (6 bases). CDR3 length equals 15 residues. Germline lookup yields CDR1 LNHDA and CDR2 SQIVND (reference sequence). V lost 5 bases and J 3 bases, leaving 13 bases between the germline ends. This CDR3 is CASSRPGGYTGELFF. The CDR3 DNA reads TGTGCCAGTAGTCGACCCGGGGGATACACCGGGGAGCTGTTTTTT.

This clone was detected once. This sequence joins TRBV30 and TRBJ1-5, with D hard to call. Between the trimmed V and J ends, which lost 0 bases and 3 bases, there was a span of 15 bases. Germline loops: CDR1 GTSNPN, CDR2 SVGIG (reference sequence). CDR3 length: 16 residues. This CDR3 is CAWSVRTQTSNQPQHF. The CDR3 DNA sequence: TGTGCCTGGAGTGTACGAACTCAAACGTCCAATCAGCCCCAGCATTTT.

The chain employs TRBV25-1 and TRBJ1-5; D might be TRBD1 (5 bases). The germline V gene has CDR1 MGHDK and CDR2 SYGVNS. The CDR3 covers 17 residues. The ends were cut back, 2 bases at V and 1 base at J, with 15 bases in the middle. The CDR3 region has the DNA TGTGCCAGCAGTGAAGGGAAGGGGCCGGTGAGCAATCAGCCCCAGCATTTT. It codes for CASSEGKGPVSNQPQHF. The full variable domain, with the rest looked up from reference TRBV25-1 and TRBJ1-5, is EADIYQTPRYLVIGTGKKITLECSQTMGHDKMYWYQQDPGMELHLIHYSYGVNSTEKGDLSSESTVSRIRTEHFPLTLESARPSHTSQYLCASSEGKGPVSNQPQHFGDGTRLSIL.

This CDR3 reads CASSQEGGAGGPSSYNEQFF. CDR3 in DNA: TGCGCCAGCAGCCAAGAAGGTGGAGCGGGGGGTCCTAGCTCCTACAATGAGCAGTTCTTC. The rearrangement joins TRBV4-1 to TRBJ2-1, with 9 bases matching TRBD2. The V gene end was trimmed by 0 bases and the J gene end by 0 bases; junction bases not matched to a gene: 12. Germline CDR1 is MGHRA and CDR2 is YSYEKL. This CDR3 region has 20 residues.